These 6 T cell receptor beta chains were all obtained from the same sample, sequenced in a study of somatic mutations in cytotoxic T cells in rheumatoid arthritis. Here immunoSEQ multiplex PCR was the method, and the copy in TCRdb shows in-frame clones only, minus some. The table includes around 19,000 clones, around 63% detected once. Sequencing input: CD8+ T cells sorted from blood. Every receptor here comes from an adult with rheumatoid arthritis.

The chain employs TRBV6-1 and TRBJ1-5; no clear D gene. V shed 3 bases and J shed 4 bases, with 4 bases lying between them. The CDR3 consists of 12 residues. Germline CDR1 and CDR2: MNHNS and SASEGT. CDR3 sequence reads: CASSDLNQPQHF. The CDR3 DNA is TGTGCCAGCAGTGACCTTAATCAGCCCCAGCATTTT.

This clone has a single count. The chain is built from TRBV4-1 and TRBJ1-4; D unresolved. Between the trimmed V and J ends, which lost 0 bases and 0 bases, there was a span of 8 bases. Germline V CDR1 and CDR2: MGHRA, YSYEKL. CDR3 size: 16 residues. CDR3 loop: CASSQDPPSTNEKLFF. CDR3 coding DNA: TGCGCCAGCAGCCAAGATCCCCCTTCAACTAATGAAAAACTGTTTTTT.

This clone was picked up a small number of times. The rearrangement joins TRBV6-5 to TRBJ1-3; D is unclear. This CDR3 spans 12 amino acids. CDR1 and CDR2 (germline): MNHEY, SVGAGI. Trimming took off 4 bases at V and 7 bases at J, with 8 bases between the two ends. This CDR3 is CASSSRWNTIYF. CDR3 sequence (DNA): TGTGCCAGCAGTTCCCGCTGGAACACCATATATTTT.

CDR3 nucleotides: TGTGCCAGCAGCTTAGGGTCATACAATGAGCAGTTCTTC. It encodes CASSLGSYNEQFF. The rearrangement joins TRBV7-6 to TRBJ2-1; D call uncertain. The V end lost 1 base, the J end lost 4 bases, and 5 bases lay between the germline ends. CDR1 SGHVS and CDR2 FNYEAQ come from the germline V gene. The CDR3 is 13 amino acids.

The rearrangement uses TRBV6-1 and TRBJ1-3; no reliable D call. The CDR3 covers 15 residues. The germline V gene encodes CDR1 MNHNS and CDR2 SASEGT. V lost 3 bases and J 0 bases, leaving 9 bases between the germline ends. This CDR3 is CASSETTNSGNTIYF. The CDR3 DNA follows: TGTGCCAGCAGTGAGACAACGAACTCTGGAAACACCATATATTTT.

V gene TRBV7-2 combines with J gene TRBJ1-2; weak D call: TRBD1 (6 bases). The germline CDR1 and CDR2 sequences are SGHTA and FQGNSA. V lost 1 base and J lost 5, with 14 bases in between. The CDR3 runs 15 residues. The CDR3 reads CASSLDYREDYGYTF. As DNA, the CDR3 is TGTGCCAGCAGCTTAGATTACAGGGAAGATTATGGCTACACCTTC.